This is a list of T cell receptor beta chains from one sample in a study of cytomegalovirus exposure and HLA in healthy donors. Repertoires were generated with immunoSEQ multiplex PCR, while TCRdb's copy carries only in-frame clones and drops some. This table holds some 140,000 clones, about 82% found once. The sequencing sample was made of PBMCs. These receptors all stem from a man aged 25 to 40 in good health. Each CDR3 is given with its conserved first and last residue. Each record gives: clone size, V gene, D gene, J gene, CDR3 DNA, CDR3 protein. D genes are given only for firm matches. The size field is filled for only some rows; it gives once, few, many or a size class.

.	TRBV30	TRBD1	TRBJ1-1	TGTGCCTGGAGTGTAGGGACAGGGGACGCTTTCTTT	CAWSVGTGDAFF
few	TRBV7-6	TRBD1	TRBJ2-2	TGTGCCAGCAGCTTAACAGGGGGCGAGAACACCGGGGAGCTGTTTTTT	CASSLTGGENTGELFF
.	TRBV7-9	.	TRBJ1-2	TGTGCCAGCAGCCCGGGGGGGAGTAACTATGGCTACACCTTC	CASSPGGSNYGYTF
.	TRBV6-1	TRBD1	TRBJ2-7	TGTGCCAGCAGTCCCCAGGACAGGGGGGGATACGAGCAGTACTTC	CASSPQDRGGYEQYF
once	TRBV11-2	TRBD1	TRBJ2-2	TGTGCCAGCAGCGAGACAGGGAGTGTCGCCGGGGAGCTGTTTTTT	CASSETGSVAGELFF
.	TRBV19	TRBD2	TRBJ2-1	TGTGCCAGTAGTTTGATAGCGGGAGGGCCGGGCAATGAGCAGTTCTTC	CASSLIAGGPGNEQFF
.	TRBV6-5	TRBD1	TRBJ2-2	TGTGCCAGCAGGACCGACAGGGGGAACACCGGGGAGCTGTTTTTT	CASRTDRGNTGELFF
once	TRBV5-1	TRBD1	TRBJ2-5	TGCGCCAGCAGCCAAGGACAGGGAGGAAGAGAGACCCAGTACTTC	CASSQGQGGRETQYF
.	TRBV2	.	TRBJ1-5	TGTGCCAGCAGCGGCCTAGGTCAGCCCCAGCATTTT	CASSGLGQPQHF
.	TRBV6-5	.	TRBJ1-5	TGTGCCAGCAGTCCTAGGGGACTTAATCAGCCCCAGCATTTT	CASSPRGLNQPQHF
.	TRBV27	TRBD1	TRBJ1-5	TGTGCCAGCAGTTTAAGGAGGCAGGGGGCTAGCAATCAGCCCCAGCATTTT	CASSLRRQGASNQPQHF
once	TRBV27	.	TRBJ2-3	TGTGCCAGCAGTTTGAGGGGACTGGGGAGTCAAGGCACAGATACGCAGTATTTT	CASSLRGLGSQGTDTQYF
.	TRBV28	.	TRBJ1-2	TGTGCCAGCAGTTTGGACGGGAGAAACTATGGCTACACCTTC	CASSLDGRNYGYTF
.	TRBV30	TRBD2	TRBJ2-1	TGTGCACTCGGGGCGGGAGGCAATGAGCAGTTCTTC	CALGAGGNEQFF
.	TRBV28	.	TRBJ2-1	TGTGCCAGCAGTTTAGGGGAGGATCTAAATGAGCAGTTCTTC	CASSLGEDLNEQFF